This entry lists 18 T cell receptor beta chains sequenced from one sample in a study of T cells in Graves' hyperthyroidism and ophthalmopathy. The CDR3 regions of TCR beta were amplified from RNA transcripts. The HTBI primer set served for first-round RT-PCR of the TCR CDR3. In TCRdb, the multiplex PCR reads were re-called with MiXCR into one record per CDR3 protein. The table has about 620,000 distinct CDR3 sequences, roughly 16% seen once; the top ten hold 3% to 4%. Sequencing was carried out using blood. The receptors here all came from a woman in her 30s with Graves' hyperthyroidism.

This clonotype was observed many times. This chain links TRBV18 with TRBJ2-1, with D perhaps TRBD1 (6 bases). The CDR3 is 16 amino acids. From germline, CDR1 is KGHSH and CDR2 LQKENI. Trimming cost V 6 bases and J 0 bases, with 15 bases left between them. CDR3 sequence: CASSLQGTSSYNEQFF. The DNA of the CDR3 is TGTGCCAGCTCCCTTCAGGGGACAAGCTCCTACAATGAGCAGTTCTTC. The full variable domain, with the rest looked up from reference TRBV18 and TRBJ2-1, is NAGVMQNPRHLVRRRGQEARLRCSPMKGHSHVYWYRQLPEEGLKFMVYLQKENIIDESGMPKERFSAEFPKEGPSILRIQQVVRGDSAAYFCASSLQGTSSYNEQFFGPGTRLTVL.

J is TRBJ2-1 and V is TRBV5-1, with TRBD1 identical over 7 bases. V was pared by 5 bases and J by 3 bases, with 11 bases of the junction left unmatched. The CDR3 is made up of 16 amino acids. Germline-derived CDR1 and CDR2 are SGHRS and YFSETQ. The CDR3 spells CASSSNPGQFYNEQFF. CDR3 nucleotide sequence: TGCGCCAGCAGTTCGAATCCGGGACAGTTCTACAATGAGCAGTTCTTC.

The V call is TRBV27, the J call TRBJ2-7, with 10 positions matching TRBD2. Per the germline V gene, CDR1 is MNHEY and CDR2 is SMNVEV (reference sequence). The CDR3 contains 15 residues. Germline trimming cut 7 bases from V and 5 bases from J; bases unmatched to any gene: 11. This CDR3 is CASNEAGLAMDEQYF. DNA for the CDR3: TGTGCCAGCAACGAAGCGGGACTAGCGATGGACGAGCAGTACTTC.

This sequence joins TRBV25-1 and TRBJ2-7, with 10 bases identical to TRBD2. There are 19 residues in the CDR3. The junction had 14 bases not matched to a gene; V was cut back by 1 base and J by 2 bases. CDR1 is MGHDK and CDR2 is SYGVNS in the germline V gene. The CDR3 loop is CASSEWVTVTSGITYEQYF. The DNA for the CDR3 is TGTGCCAGCAGTGAATGGGTAACGGTCACTAGCGGGATTACCTACGAGCAGTACTTC.

At least ten counts were recorded for this clonotype. This chain links TRBV2 with TRBJ1-5, with 8 positions matching TRBD1. Germline V lookup: CDR1 SNHLY, CDR2 FYNNEI. This CDR3 has 14 amino acids. The trim removed 6 bases at V and 3 bases at J, leaving 4 bases unmatched. The CDR3 here is CASSGQGFNQPQHF. CDR3 coding DNA: TGTGCCAGCAGCGGACAGGGATTCAATCAGCCCCAGCATTTT.

The table lists this clonotype with a few counts. The chain employs TRBV4-1 and TRBJ2-1; the D gene is possibly TRBD2 (5 bases). The CDR3 totals 15 residues. Germline V gene data show CDR1 as MGHRA and CDR2 as YSYEKL. V was shortened by 1 base and J by 1 base, with 8 bases between the two germline ends. The CDR3 sequence is CASSQVPGSYNEQFF. The CDR3 DNA reads as TGCGCCAGCAGCCAAGTTCCGGGATCCTACAATGAGCAGTTCTTC.

Many counts were recorded for this clonotype. The J gene is TRBJ2-5, the V gene TRBV15; TRBD2 might be the D (6 bases). V was trimmed by 5 bases and J by 4 bases, leaving 14 bases between them. From germline, CDR1 is LNHNV and CDR2 YYDKDF (reference sequence). This CDR3 spans 14 amino acids. CDR3 loop: CATSRGLWGETQYF. CDR3 sequence (DNA): TGTGCCACCAGCCGCGGACTATGGGGAGAGACCCAGTACTTC. The variable domain in full, with the rest retrieved from reference TRBV15 and TRBJ2-5, is DAMVIQNPRYQVTQFGKPVTLSCSQTLNHNVMYWYQQKSSQAPKLLFHYYDKDFNNEADTPDNFQSRRPNTSFCFLDIRSPGLGDTAMYLCATSRGLWGETQYFGPGTRLLVL.

V gene TRBV5-5 combines with J gene TRBJ2-1, with a tentative D call TRBD2 (5 bases). The V and J ends lost 7 bases and 13 bases respectively, with 21 bases between them. Germline-derived CDR1 and CDR2 are SGHKS and YYEKEE (reference sequence). This CDR3 spans 13 amino acids. The CDR3 nucleotides are TGTGCCAGCCGGAGGAGGCAGGCTGTCCCCCAGTTCTTC. It codes for CASRRRQAVPQFF.

Ten or more counts support this clonotype. The chain recombines TRBV6-2 or TRBV6-3 with TRBJ2-7; D unresolved. Germline V CDR1 and CDR2: MNHEY, SVGEGT. The CDR3 consists of 11 residues. Trimming removed 4 bases from V and 5 bases from J, with 6 bases in between. In DNA, the CDR3 is TGTGCCAGCAGTTCGTACAACGAGCAGTACTTC. This codes for CASSSYNEQYF.

There are a few counts of this clonotype. One junction end does not reproduce the germline sequence, and a read error may be involved. The V gene is TRBV27, the J gene TRBJ2-2, with a possible D match to TRBD2 (6 bases). The length of the CDR3 is 16 residues. CDR1 and CDR2 (germline): MNHEY, SMNVEV (reference sequence). The CDR3 sequence: CASRKTGTGNTWELFF. The CDR3 DNA sequence: TGTGCCAGCAGGAAAACCGGGACTGGGAACACCTGGGAGCTGTTTTTT.

The chain links TRBV5-6 to TRBJ2-7, with TRBD2 identical over 7 bases. The J segment lost 3 bases and the V segment lost 3 bases, leaving 9 bases of the junction unmatched. This CDR3 contains 15 residues. CDR1 and CDR2 (germline): SGHDT, YYEEEE. The DNA of the CDR3 is TGTGCCAGCAGCTCCGGGGGGATAGCCGTCTACGAGCAGTACTTC. Its translation is CASSSGGIAVYEQYF.

For this clonotype: A read error may explain this, as a much larger clone is one base away. This chain connects TRBV30 to TRBJ2-2; either TRBD1 or TRBD2 may supply D (5 bases each). The CDR3 spans 13 residues. Germline loops: CDR1 GTSNPN, CDR2 SVGIG (reference sequence). The CDR3 is CAWMSGNTGKLFF. The CDR3 coding sequence is TGTGCCTGGATGTCAGGGAACACCGGGAAGCTGTTTTTT.

This clonotype was counted a few times. V is TRBV4-3 and J is TRBJ2-7; 9 bases align to TRBD2. V was clipped by 0 bases and J by 3 bases; unmatched bases: 6. Germline-derived CDR1 and CDR2 are LGHNA and YSLEER. The CDR3 is made up of 16 amino acids. CDR3 DNA: TGCGCCAGCAGCCAAGATCACCAGACTAGCGGCTACGAGCAGTACTTC. This sequence encodes CASSQDHQTSGYEQYF.

This clonotype showed up many times. The V call is TRBV29-1, the J call TRBJ2-1, with D perhaps matching TRBD1 (5 bases). CDR3 size: 16 residues. The germline CDR1 and CDR2 sequences are SQVTM and ANQGSEA. V was trimmed by 2 bases and J by 2 bases, leaving 16 bases between them. The DNA of the CDR3 is TGCAGCGTTGAAAAGTCTCAGGGAATCGCCTACAATGAGCAGTTCTTC. This encodes CSVEKSQGIAYNEQFF.

This clonotype was detected many times. The genes are TRBV28 and TRBJ2-7, with TRBD1 as a possible D gene (7 bases). Per germline, CDR1 MDHEN and CDR2 SYDVKM. V lost 6 bases to trimming and J lost 3 bases, with 18 bases between them. This CDR3 has 15 amino acids. The CDR3 nucleotides read TGTGCCAGCAGCCTCAGGGGGGCGGGTATCTACGAGCAGTACTTC. This sequence encodes CASSLRGAGIYEQYF. Looking up the rest from reference TRBV28 and TRBJ2-7 gives the full variable domain: DVKVTQSSRYLVKRTGEKVFLECVQDMDHENMFWYRQDPGLGLRLIYFSYDVKMKEKGDIPEGYSVSREKKERFSLILESASTNQTSMYLCASSLRGAGIYEQYFGPGTRLTVT.

This clonotype was observed at least ten times. The J gene is TRBJ2-7, the V gene TRBV28, with 7 bases matching TRBD1. Germline assignment: CDR1 MDHEN and CDR2 SYDVKM. V shed 5 bases, J shed 7 bases, and the junction held 14 bases outside the gene matches. The CDR3 has 15 amino acids. The CDR3 here is CASSPYRQGIREQYF. The CDR3 nucleotides read TGTGCCAGCAGTCCTTACAGACAGGGCATAAGGGAGCAGTACTTC.

The V and J genes are TRBV28 and TRBJ2-2, with a weak D call TRBD2 (6 bases). Germline assignment: CDR1 MDHEN and CDR2 SYDVKM. The length of the CDR3 is 16 residues. The V and J ends lost 2 bases and 5 bases respectively, with 15 bases between them. CDR3 region: CASSLVSGVETGELFF. CDR3 coding DNA: TGTGCCAGCAGTTTAGTATCGGGAGTCGAGACCGGGGAGCTGTTTTTT.

This clonotype showed up many times. This sequence joins TRBV28 and TRBJ1-1; tentatively, D is TRBD1 (5 bases). CDR1 and CDR2 from the germline V gene are MDHEN and SYDVKM. Between the trimmed V and J ends, which lost 4 bases and 0 bases, there was a span of 6 bases. The CDR3 covers 13 residues. As DNA, the CDR3 is TGTGCCAGCAGTTCGGACATGAACACTGAAGCTTTCTTT. This translates into CASSSDMNTEAFF.